This TCR beta chain stems from a study of early T cells in non-severe SARS-CoV-2 infection. Trimming stripped 7 bases from V and 5 bases from J, with 14 bases between. This CDR3 contains 14 residues. Attachment of unique molecular identifiers was made to individual cDNA molecules. TCRdb used MiXCR to reprocess the 5' RACE reads, holding one entry per CDR3 protein. The sample carries roughly 90,000 distinct CDR3 sequences, roughly 14% recorded once. This chain connects TRBV12-3 or TRBV12-4 to TRBJ2-2; TRBD1 might be the D (6 bases). The sequencing sample was made of whole blood. The origin of this receptor is an adult who was a healthcare worker with PCR-confirmed SARS-CoV-2 infection or an uninfected control (not recorded which). The CDR3 DNA reads as TGTGCCAGCAAACAGGGTTTTTTGACCGGGGAGCTGTTTTTT. Its translation is CASKQGFLTGELFF.